This T cell receptor (beta chain) was captured by sequencing in a study of T cell responses to AZD1222 COVID-19 vaccine. The CDR3 is 16 amino acids. V dropped 6 bases and J dropped 6 bases, with 23 bases sitting between them. Germline lookup yields CDR1 MNHEY and CDR2 SVGEGT. Assay used: immunoSEQ multiplex PCR; TCRdb lists only in-frame clones, some missing. The sample lists 100,000 to 150,000 clones, roughly 90% occurring once. This TCR derives from an adult in good health. Sequencing used peripheral blood, obtained on day 0 of AZD1222 vaccination. The gene calls are TRBV6-2 or TRBV6-3 and TRBJ1-2; perhaps TRBD1 as D (5 bases). The CDR3 sequence is CASSPTKTGTWNGYTF. DNA for the CDR3: TGTGCCAGCAGCCCTACTAAGACCGGGACGTGGAATGGCTACACCTTC.